This passage covers 18 T cell receptor beta chains from one sample sequenced in a study of cytomegalovirus exposure and HLA in healthy donors. PCR was performed using 60 Vbeta and 13 Jbeta primers. The protocol was immunoSEQ multiplex PCR, while the TCRdb copy is restricted to in-frame clones and leaves out a portion. The data hold roughly 110,000 clones, with around 77% observed a single time. Sample: PBMCs. These receptors came from a man between 40 and 49 years old in good health and CMV-seropositive.

J is TRBJ2-5 and V is TRBV2; D is unresolved. The J call could be wrong; TRBJ2-7 is a better fit for the DNA end. The CDR3 length is 15 residues. The germline V gene encodes CDR1 SNHLY and CDR2 FYNNEI. The chain's CDR3 is CASSEPGKASYEQYF. CDR3 bases: TGTGCCAGCAGTGAACCAGGTAAAGCTTCCTACGAGCAGTACTTC.

V usage is TRBV9 and J usage is TRBJ2-1, with 8 nucleotides matching TRBD1. Germline values: CDR1 SGDLS, CDR2 YYNGEE. The CDR3 consists of 15 residues. J lost 7 bases, V lost 0 bases, and 6 bases had no gene match. CDR3 protein: CASSVVTGEPNEQFF. The CDR3 DNA is TGTGCCAGCAGCGTAGTGACAGGGGAACCAAATGAGCAGTTCTTC. The full variable domain, in which reference TRBV9 and TRBJ2-1 provide the parts outside the CDR3, is DSGVTQTPKHLITATGQRVTLRCSPRSGDLSVYWYQQSLDQGLQFLIQYYNGEERAKGNILERFSAQQFPDLHSELNLSSLELGDSALYFCASSVVTGEPNEQFFGPGTRLTVL.

This chain links TRBV18 with TRBJ2-6; TRBD2 might be the D (7 bases). The germline V and J ends were trimmed by 4 bases and 2 bases, with 21 bases remaining between them. The V gene's germline CDR1 is KGHSH and CDR2 LQKENI. This CDR3 has 19 amino acids. Here the CDR3 reads CASSHRGGEKGTGANVLTF. The DNA for the CDR3 is TGTGCCAGCTCACACAGAGGGGGGGAAAAAGGCACTGGGGCCAACGTCCTGACTTTC.

On this clone itself: Germline is not matched at one junction end, which may reflect a read error. This chain connects TRBV4-1 to TRBJ2-5, with 8 bases identical to TRBD2. The germline V gene encodes CDR1 MGHRA and CDR2 YSYEKL. The length of the CDR3 is 15 residues. The CDR3, as DNA: TGCGCCAGCAGCGAAGAGCGGGGGTACCAAGAGACCCAGTACTTC. Amino acid sequence: CASSEERGYQETQYF.

The V and J genes are TRBV9 and TRBJ2-1; D not certain. The CDR3 length is 11 residues. Germline CDR1 reads SGDLS; CDR2 reads YYNGEE. Trimming cost V 2 bases and J 5 bases, with 2 bases left between them. The CDR3 spells CASSVDNEQFF. CDR3 nucleotides: TGTGCCAGCAGCGTCGACAATGAGCAGTTCTTC.

V gene TRBV28 combines with J gene TRBJ1-5; D not certain. CDR1 is MDHEN, CDR2 SYDVKM, per germline. With 6 bases removed from V and 3 bases from J, the gap between germline ends came to 9 bases. This CDR3 comprises 13 residues. For the CDR3, the DNA is TGTGCCAGCAGGAGTGGGCACAATCAGCCCCAGCATTTT. This encodes CASRSGHNQPQHF.

The chain links TRBV7-3 to TRBJ1-1, with D perhaps TRBD1 (6 bases). CDR1 and CDR2 (germline): SGHTA, FQGTGA. Trimming cost V 6 bases and J 1 base, with 9 bases left between them. The CDR3 is made up of 13 amino acids. CDR3 coding DNA: TGTGCCAGCAGTTCGACAGGGAACACTGAAGCTTTCTTT. This sequence encodes CASSSTGNTEAFF.

This sequence joins TRBV11-1 and TRBJ2-3; 7 bases match TRBD2. Trimming at V came to 5 bases and at J to 5 bases, leaving 16 bases not matched to a gene. The CDR3 runs to 17 residues. Per germline, CDR1 SGHAT and CDR2 FQDESV (reference sequence). CDR3 nucleotide sequence: TGTGCCAGCAGCGGCAACGTCGCGGGGGACGGGGGAGATACGCAGTATTTT. Translated, it gives CASSGNVAGDGGDTQYF.

The V call is TRBV6-6, the J call TRBJ2-7; tentatively, D is TRBD2 (5 bases). Trimming pared 6 bases from V and 2 bases from J, leaving 11 bases between. The CDR3 is made up of 13 amino acids. Per the germline V gene, CDR1 is MNHNY and CDR2 is SVGAGI (reference sequence). The CDR3 spells CASSSTGTYEQYF. For the CDR3, the DNA is TGTGCCAGCAGCTCCACGGGGACCTACGAGCAGTACTTC.

This rearrangement joins TRBV7-9 to TRBJ1-1, with a possible D match to TRBD1 (5 bases). From germline, CDR1 is SEHNR and CDR2 FQNEAQ (reference sequence). Trimming stripped 6 bases from V and 5 bases from J, with 13 bases between. The CDR3 consists of 13 residues. Here the CDR3 DNA reads TGTGCCAGCAGTATAAGGGGTGATACTGAAGCTTTCTTT. Protein product: CASSIRGDTEAFF.

The chain has TRBV7-3 and TRBJ2-2; 9 nucleotides agree with TRBD2. Germline values: CDR1 SGHTA, CDR2 FQGTGA. Unmatched junction bases numbered 17, after V lost 7 bases and J lost 5 bases. This CDR3 is 18 amino acids long. CDR3 amino acids: CASMLYGRGGSSTGELFF. In DNA, the CDR3 is TGTGCCAGCATGTTATATGGGCGGGGGGGCTCATCTACCGGGGAGCTGTTTTTT.

The CDR3 spells CASSLVKGTGDSNQPQHF. CDR3 DNA: TGTGCCAGCAGTTTAGTAAAAGGGACAGGCGATAGCAATCAGCCCCAGCATTTT. The rearrangement joins TRBV28 to TRBJ1-5, with TRBD1 identical over 8 bases. CDR3 length equals 18 residues. With V trimmed by 2 bases and J by 0 bases, 9 bases remained unmatched. Germline V gene data show CDR1 as MDHEN and CDR2 as SYDVKM.

The chain uses TRBV6-4 and TRBJ2-3; a possible D gene is TRBD2 (6 bases). The germline V gene has CDR1 MRHNA and CDR2 SNTAGT. The V and J ends lost 5 bases and 2 bases respectively, with 14 bases between them. The CDR3 covers 15 residues. The CDR3 sequence: CASSLEGRSTDTQYF. CDR3 bases: TGTGCCAGCAGTTTGGAGGGTAGGTCCACAGATACGCAGTATTTT.

J is TRBJ2-7 and V is TRBV5-5; D is possibly TRBD1 (5 bases). The V gene's germline CDR1 is SGHKS and CDR2 YYEKEE (reference sequence). The CDR3 extends over 14 amino acids. Between the trimmed V and J ends, which lost 1 base and 2 bases, there was a span of 10 bases. CDR3 region: CASSLLGRTYEQYF. For the CDR3, the DNA is TGTGCCAGCAGCTTGCTGGGGCGGACCTACGAGCAGTACTTC.

The rearrangement uses TRBV9 and TRBJ2-5; D perhaps matches TRBD2 (5 bases). The CDR3 is made up of 14 amino acids. Deletions cut 0 bases from V and 5 bases from J, with 11 bases between. From germline, CDR1 is SGDLS and CDR2 YYNGEE. This CDR3 reads CASSVAGVDETQYF. CDR3 in DNA: TGTGCCAGCAGCGTAGCCGGGGTGGATGAGACCCAGTACTTC.

V and J are TRBV30 and TRBJ1-4, with 9 bases lining up with TRBD1. CDR1 GTSNPN and CDR2 SVGIG come from the germline V gene (reference sequence). The CDR3 runs to 14 residues. The V and J ends lost 1 base and 5 bases, in that order; junction bases with no gene match: 2. The DNA for the CDR3 is TGTGCCTGGAGTGAAACAGGGGGCAATGAAAAACTGTTTTTT. Translation: CAWSETGGNEKLFF.

V and J are TRBV7-9 and TRBJ2-5; 8 bases are shared with TRBD1. Germline lookup yields CDR1 SEHNR and CDR2 FQNEAQ (reference sequence). The CDR3 sequence is 14 residues long. The trim removed 2 bases at V and 4 bases at J, leaving 3 bases unmatched. The chain's CDR3 is CASSLTGTGETQYF. In nucleotides, the CDR3 is TGTGCCAGCAGCTTAACCGGGACAGGAGAGACCCAGTACTTC.

The rearrangement uses TRBV7-9 and TRBJ2-3; the D gene is possibly TRBD1 (5 bases). CDR1 is SEHNR, CDR2 FQNEAQ, per germline (reference sequence). Trimming removed 8 bases from V and 1 base from J, with 16 bases in between. There are 15 residues in the CDR3. The CDR3: CASFSAGKGTDTQYF. The DNA of the CDR3 is TGTGCCAGCTTTAGTGCAGGGAAGGGCACAGATACGCAGTATTTT.